Sequencing of this T cell receptor (beta chain) was carried out in a study of T cell repertoires in cytomegalovirus infection. For the study at large: Evidence of both CMV infection and a matching HLA type came from public TCR beta signatures. Study results and limitations: The cumulative frequency of public TCR beta families distinguished individuals who carried CMV together with the relevant HLA. The study found HLA-C-restricted CMV-specific TCR beta clonotypes dominating the ex vivo response.

Germline assignment: CDR1 SQVTM and CDR2 ANQGSEA. This CDR3 has 12 residues. Trimming removed 3 bases at V and 5 bases at J, with 10 bases between. MiXCR, run by TCRdb on the reads, gives a single entry per CDR3 protein. The repertoire holds 290,000 or so distinct CDR3 sequences, with 20% to 30% as singletons. As for this clonotype: Its antigen is unidentified.

V gene TRBV29-1 combines with J gene TRBJ2-5; TRBD1 or TRBD2 may be the D gene (5 bases each). The sequencing input was PBMCs. This TCR came from a human donor in good health (CMV status not recorded). Some clones in this sample may be carry-over from other donors' samples. The CDR3 here is CSVDRGRETQYF. CDR3 DNA sequence: TGCAGCGTTGACCGGGGCAGGGAGACCCAGTACTTC. The full variable domain, with the rest looked up from reference TRBV29-1 and TRBJ2-5, is SAVISQKPSRDICQRGTSLTIQCQVDSQVTMMFWYRQQPGQSLTLIATANQGSEATYESGFVIDKFPISRPNLTFSTLTVSNMSPEDSSIYLCSVDRGRETQYFGPGTRLLVL.